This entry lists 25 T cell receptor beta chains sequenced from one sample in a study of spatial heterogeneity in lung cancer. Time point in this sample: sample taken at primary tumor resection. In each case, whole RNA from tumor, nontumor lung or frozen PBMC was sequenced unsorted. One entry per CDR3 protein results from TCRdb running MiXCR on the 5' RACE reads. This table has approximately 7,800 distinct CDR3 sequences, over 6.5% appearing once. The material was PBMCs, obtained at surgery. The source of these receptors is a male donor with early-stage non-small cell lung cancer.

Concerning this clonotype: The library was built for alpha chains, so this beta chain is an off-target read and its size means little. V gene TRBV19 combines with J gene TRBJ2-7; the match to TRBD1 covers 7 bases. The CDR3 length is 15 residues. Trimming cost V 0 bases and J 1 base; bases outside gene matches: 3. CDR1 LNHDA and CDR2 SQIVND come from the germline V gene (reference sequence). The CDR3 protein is CASSIDTGQSYEQYF. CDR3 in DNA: TGTGCCAGTAGTATAGATACGGGACAGTCCTACGAGCAGTACTTC.

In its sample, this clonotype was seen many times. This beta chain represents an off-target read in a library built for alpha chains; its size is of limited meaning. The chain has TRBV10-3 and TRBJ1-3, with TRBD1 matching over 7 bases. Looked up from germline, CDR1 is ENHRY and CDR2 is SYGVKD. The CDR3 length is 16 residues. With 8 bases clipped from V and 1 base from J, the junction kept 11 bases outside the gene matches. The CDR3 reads CAILDYQGVSGNTIYF. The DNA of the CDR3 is TGTGCCATCCTCGATTATCAGGGGGTTTCTGGAAACACCATATATTTT.

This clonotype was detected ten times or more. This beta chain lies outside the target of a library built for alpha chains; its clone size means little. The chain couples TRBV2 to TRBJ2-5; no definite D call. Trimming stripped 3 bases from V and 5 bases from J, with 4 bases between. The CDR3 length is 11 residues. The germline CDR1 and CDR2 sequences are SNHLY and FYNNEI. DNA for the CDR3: TGTGCCAGCAGTGAGCTCGAGACCCAGTACTTC. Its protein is CASSELETQYF.

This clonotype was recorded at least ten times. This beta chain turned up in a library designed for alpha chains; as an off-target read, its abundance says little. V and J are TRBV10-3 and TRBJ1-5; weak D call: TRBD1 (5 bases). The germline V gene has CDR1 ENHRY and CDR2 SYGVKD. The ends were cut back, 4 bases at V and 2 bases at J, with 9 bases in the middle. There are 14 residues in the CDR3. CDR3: CAISARGGNQPQHF. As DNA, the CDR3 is TGTGCCATCAGTGCAAGGGGTGGCAATCAGCCCCAGCATTTT.

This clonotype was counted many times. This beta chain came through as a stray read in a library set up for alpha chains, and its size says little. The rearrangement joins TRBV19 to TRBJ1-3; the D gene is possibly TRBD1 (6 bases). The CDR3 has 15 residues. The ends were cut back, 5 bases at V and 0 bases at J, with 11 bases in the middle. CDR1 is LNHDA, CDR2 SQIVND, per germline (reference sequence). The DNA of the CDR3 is TGTGCCAGTAGTGAGGGGGTGAGCTCTGGAAACACCATATATTTT. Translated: CASSEGVSSGNTIYF. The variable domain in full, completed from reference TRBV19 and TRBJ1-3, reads DGGITQSPKYLFRKEGQNVTLSCEQNLNHDAMYWYRQDPGQGLRLIYYSQIVNDFQKGDIAEGYSVSREKKESFPLTVTSAQKNPTAFYLCASSEGVSSGNTIYFGEGSWLTVV.

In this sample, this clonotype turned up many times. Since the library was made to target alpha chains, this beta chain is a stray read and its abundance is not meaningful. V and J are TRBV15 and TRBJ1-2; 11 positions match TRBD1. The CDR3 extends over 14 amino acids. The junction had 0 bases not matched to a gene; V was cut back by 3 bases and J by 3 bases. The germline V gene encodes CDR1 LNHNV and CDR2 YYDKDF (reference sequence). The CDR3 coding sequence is TGTGCCACCAGCAGGGGACAGGGGGACTATGGCTACACCTTC. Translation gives CATSRGQGDYGYTF.

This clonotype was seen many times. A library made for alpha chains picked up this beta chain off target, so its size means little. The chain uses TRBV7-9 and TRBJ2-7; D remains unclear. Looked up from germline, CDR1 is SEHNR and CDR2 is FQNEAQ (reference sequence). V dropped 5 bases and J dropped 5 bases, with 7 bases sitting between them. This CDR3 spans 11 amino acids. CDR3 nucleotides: TGTGCCAGCAGCACCCGGGACGAGCAGTACTTC. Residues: CASSTRDEQYF.

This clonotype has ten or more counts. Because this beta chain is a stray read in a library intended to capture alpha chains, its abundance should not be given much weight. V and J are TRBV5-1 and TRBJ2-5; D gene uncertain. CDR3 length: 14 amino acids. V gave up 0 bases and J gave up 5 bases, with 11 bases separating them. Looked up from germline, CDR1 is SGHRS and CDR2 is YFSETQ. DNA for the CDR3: TGCGCCAGCAGCTTGGGTCAGTTTGGGGAGACCCAGTACTTC. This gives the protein CASSLGQFGETQYF.

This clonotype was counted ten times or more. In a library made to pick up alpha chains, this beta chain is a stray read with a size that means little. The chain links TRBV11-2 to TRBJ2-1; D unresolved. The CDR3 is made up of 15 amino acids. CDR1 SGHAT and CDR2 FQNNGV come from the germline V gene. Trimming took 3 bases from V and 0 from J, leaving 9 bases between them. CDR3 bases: TGTGCCAGCAGCTTCGCCGTGGACTCCTACAATGAGCAGTTCTTC. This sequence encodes CASSFAVDSYNEQFF.

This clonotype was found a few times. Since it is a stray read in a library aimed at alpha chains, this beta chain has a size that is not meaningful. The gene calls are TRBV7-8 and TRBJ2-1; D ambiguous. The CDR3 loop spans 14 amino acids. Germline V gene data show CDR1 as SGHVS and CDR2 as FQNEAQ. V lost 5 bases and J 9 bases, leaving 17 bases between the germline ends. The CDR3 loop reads CASSLQEIILEQFF. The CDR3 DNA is TGTGCCAGCAGCCTCCAGGAGATCATTCTTGAGCAGTTCTTC.

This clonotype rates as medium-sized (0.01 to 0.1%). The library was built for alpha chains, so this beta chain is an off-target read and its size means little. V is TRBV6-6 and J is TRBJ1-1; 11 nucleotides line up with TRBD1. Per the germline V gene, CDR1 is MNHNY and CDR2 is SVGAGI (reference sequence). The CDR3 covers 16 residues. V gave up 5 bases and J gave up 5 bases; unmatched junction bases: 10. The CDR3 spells CASSDWTGGAGTEAFF. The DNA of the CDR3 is TGTGCCAGCAGTGACTGGACAGGGGGCGCAGGAACTGAAGCTTTCTTT.

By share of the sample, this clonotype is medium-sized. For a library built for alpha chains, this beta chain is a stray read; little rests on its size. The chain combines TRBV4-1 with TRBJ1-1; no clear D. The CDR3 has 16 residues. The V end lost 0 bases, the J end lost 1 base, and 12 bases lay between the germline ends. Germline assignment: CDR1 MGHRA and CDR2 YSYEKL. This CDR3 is CASSQDPGLENTEAFF. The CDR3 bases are TGCGCCAGCAGCCAAGATCCCGGACTGGAGAACACTGAAGCTTTCTTT.

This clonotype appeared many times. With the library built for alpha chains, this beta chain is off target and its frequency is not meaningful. The CDR3 bases are TGTGCCAGCACCACCAACAGGGGCTACGAGCAGTACTTC. Translating gives CASTTNRGYEQYF. The rearrangement joins TRBV2 to TRBJ2-7; TRBD1 agrees at 7 bases. This CDR3 has 13 residues. Germline CDR1 and CDR2: SNHLY and FYNNEI. V shed 7 bases, J shed 3 bases, and the junction held 6 bases outside the gene matches.

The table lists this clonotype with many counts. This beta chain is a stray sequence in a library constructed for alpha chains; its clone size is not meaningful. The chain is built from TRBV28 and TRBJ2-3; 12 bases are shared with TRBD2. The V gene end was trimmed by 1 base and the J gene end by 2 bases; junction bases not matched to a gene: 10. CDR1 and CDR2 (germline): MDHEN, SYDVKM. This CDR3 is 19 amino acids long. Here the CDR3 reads CASSLLASGRAEVTDTQYF. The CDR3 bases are TGTGCCAGCAGTTTATTGGCTAGCGGGAGGGCCGAGGTCACAGATACGCAGTATTTT.

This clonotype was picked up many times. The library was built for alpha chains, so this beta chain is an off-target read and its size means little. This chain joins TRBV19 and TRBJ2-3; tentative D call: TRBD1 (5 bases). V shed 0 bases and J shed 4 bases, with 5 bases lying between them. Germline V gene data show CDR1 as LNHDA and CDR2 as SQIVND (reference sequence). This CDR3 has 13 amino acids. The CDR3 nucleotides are TGTGCCAGTAGTATAGACAGGGCAGATACGCAGTATTTT. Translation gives CASSIDRADTQYF. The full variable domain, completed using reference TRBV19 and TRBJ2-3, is DGGITQSPKYLFRKEGQNVTLSCEQNLNHDAMYWYRQDPGQGLRLIYYSQIVNDFQKGDIAEGYSVSREKKESFPLTVTSAQKNPTAFYLCASSIDRADTQYFGPGTRLTVL.

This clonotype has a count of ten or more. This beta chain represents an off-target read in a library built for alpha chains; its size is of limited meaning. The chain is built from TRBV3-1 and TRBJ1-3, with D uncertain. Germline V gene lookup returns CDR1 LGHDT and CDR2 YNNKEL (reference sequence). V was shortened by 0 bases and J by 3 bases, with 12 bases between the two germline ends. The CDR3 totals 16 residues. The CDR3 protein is CASSQDSGRGGNTIYF. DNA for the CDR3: TGTGCCAGCAGCCAAGATTCTGGGAGAGGTGGAAACACCATATATTTT.

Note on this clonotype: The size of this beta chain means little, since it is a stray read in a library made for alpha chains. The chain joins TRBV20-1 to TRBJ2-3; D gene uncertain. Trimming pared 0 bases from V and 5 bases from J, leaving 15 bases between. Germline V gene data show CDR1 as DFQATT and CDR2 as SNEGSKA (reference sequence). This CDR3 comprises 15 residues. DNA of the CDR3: TGCAGTGCTAGAGATACGTCCCCTGGCGGAGATACGCAGTATTTT. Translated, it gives CSARDTSPGGDTQYF.

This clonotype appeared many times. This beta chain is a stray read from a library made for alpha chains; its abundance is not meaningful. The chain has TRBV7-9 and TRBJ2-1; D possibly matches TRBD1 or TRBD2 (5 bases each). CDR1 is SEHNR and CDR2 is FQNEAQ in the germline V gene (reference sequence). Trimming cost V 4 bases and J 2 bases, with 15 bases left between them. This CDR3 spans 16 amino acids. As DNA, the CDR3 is TGTGCCAGCAGCTCGACACCCTGGGGGACCTACAATGAGCAGTTCTTC. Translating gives CASSSTPWGTYNEQFF.

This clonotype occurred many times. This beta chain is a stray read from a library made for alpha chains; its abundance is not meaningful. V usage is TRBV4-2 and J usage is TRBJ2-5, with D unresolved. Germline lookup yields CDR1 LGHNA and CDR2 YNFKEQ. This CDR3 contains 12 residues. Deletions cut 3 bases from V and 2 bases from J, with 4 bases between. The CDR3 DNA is TGTGCCAGCAGCCAGGATCAAGAGACCCAGTACTTC. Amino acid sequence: CASSQDQETQYF.

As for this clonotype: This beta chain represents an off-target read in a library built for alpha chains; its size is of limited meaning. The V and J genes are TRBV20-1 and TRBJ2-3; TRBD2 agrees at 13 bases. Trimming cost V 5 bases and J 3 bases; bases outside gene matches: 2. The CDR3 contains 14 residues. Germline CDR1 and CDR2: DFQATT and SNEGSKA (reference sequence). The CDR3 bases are TGCAGTGCTTGGACTAGCGGGAGTACAGATACGCAGTATTTT. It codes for CSAWTSGSTDTQYF.

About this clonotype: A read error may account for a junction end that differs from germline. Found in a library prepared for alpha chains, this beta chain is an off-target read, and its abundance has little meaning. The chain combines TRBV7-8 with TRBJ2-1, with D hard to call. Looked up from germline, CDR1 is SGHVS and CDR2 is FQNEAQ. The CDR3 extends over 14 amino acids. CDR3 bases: TGTGCCTGCAGCCTCCAGGAGATCATTCTTGAGCAGTTCTTC. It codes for CACSLQEIILEQFF.

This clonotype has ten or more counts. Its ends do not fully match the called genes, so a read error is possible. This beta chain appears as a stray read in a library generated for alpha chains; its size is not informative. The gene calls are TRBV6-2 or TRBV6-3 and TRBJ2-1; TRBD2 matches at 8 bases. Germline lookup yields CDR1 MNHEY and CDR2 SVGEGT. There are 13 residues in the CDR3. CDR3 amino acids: CASSSHGLAGVIF. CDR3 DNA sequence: TGTGCCAGCAGTAGCCACGGACTAGCTGGAGTAATCTTC.

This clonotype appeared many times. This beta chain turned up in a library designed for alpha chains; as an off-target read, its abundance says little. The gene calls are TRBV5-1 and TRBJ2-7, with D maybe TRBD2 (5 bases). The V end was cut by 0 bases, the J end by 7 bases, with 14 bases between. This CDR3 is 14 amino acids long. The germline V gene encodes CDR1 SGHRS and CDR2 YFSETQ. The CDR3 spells CASSLEGLPLEQYF. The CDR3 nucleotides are TGCGCCAGCAGCTTGGAAGGACTGCCGTTAGAGCAGTACTTC.

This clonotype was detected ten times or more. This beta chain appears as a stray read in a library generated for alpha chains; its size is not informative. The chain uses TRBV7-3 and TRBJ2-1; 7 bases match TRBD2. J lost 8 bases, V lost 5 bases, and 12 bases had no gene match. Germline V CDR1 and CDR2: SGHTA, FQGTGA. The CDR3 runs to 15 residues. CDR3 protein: CASSPLREGPDEQFF. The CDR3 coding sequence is TGTGCCAGCAGCCCATTGAGGGAGGGCCCGGATGAGCAGTTCTTC.

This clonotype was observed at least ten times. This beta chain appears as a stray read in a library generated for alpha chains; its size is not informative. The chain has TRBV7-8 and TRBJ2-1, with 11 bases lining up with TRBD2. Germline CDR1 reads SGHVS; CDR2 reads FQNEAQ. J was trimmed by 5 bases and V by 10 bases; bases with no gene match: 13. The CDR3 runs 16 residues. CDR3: CAIRTARLAGHNEQFF. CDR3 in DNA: TGTGCCATCCGGACGGCCAGACTAGCGGGGCACAATGAGCAGTTCTTC.